What follows describes a single TCR beta chain. One junction end does not reproduce the germline sequence, and a read error may be involved. This sample stems from a study of blood T cell repertoires in COVID-19. Turning to the study itself: Spain, Italy and the United States supplied samples that represented acute and convalescent COVID-19.

Produced via immunoSEQ multiplex PCR; TCRdb's table is partial and in-frame only. The repertoire holds 200,000 to 300,000 clones, 75% to 85% seen once, with 7.5% in the top ten. Seattle researchers signed up patients amid active infection and tracked them longitudinally. The CDR3 totals 15 residues. CDR1 and CDR2 (germline): SGHNT, YYREEE (reference sequence). Sequenced material: peripheral blood. The gene calls are TRBV5-4 and TRBJ2-5; D is possibly TRBD2 (6 bases). This TCR came from a woman of 80 years or more with COVID-19, enrolled during active disease. The CDR3 DNA follows: TGTGCCAACAGCCCTATTTTAGCGGCCCAAGAGACCCAGTACTTC. Its translation: CANSPILAAQETQYF.